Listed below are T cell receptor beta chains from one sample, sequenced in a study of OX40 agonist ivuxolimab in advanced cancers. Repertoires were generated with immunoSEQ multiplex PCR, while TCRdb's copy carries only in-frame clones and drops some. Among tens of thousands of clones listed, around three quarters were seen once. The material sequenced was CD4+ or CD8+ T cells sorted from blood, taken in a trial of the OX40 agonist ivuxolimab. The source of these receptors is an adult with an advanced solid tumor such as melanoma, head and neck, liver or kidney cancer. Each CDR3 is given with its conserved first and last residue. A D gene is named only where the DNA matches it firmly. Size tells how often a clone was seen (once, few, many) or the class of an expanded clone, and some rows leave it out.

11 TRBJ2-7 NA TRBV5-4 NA CASSVGYEQYF TGTGCCAGCAGCGTGGGCTACGAGCAGTACTTC
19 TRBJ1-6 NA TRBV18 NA CARAYGTDIPSSYNSPLHF TGTGCCAGGGCCTACGGGACGGATATACCTAGCTCCTATAATTCACCCCTCCACTTT
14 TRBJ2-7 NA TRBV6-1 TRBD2 CASRTSGGAYEQYF TGTGCCAGCAGAACTAGCGGGGGAGCCTACGAGCAGTACTTC
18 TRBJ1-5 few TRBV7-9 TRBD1 CASSFTGVGGMGNQPQHF TGTGCCAGCAGCTTTACAGGGGTAGGGGGTATGGGCAATCAGCCCCAGCATTTT
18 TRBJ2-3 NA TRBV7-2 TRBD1 CASSSPARQGPNRGTQYF TGTGCCAGCAGCTCTCCGGCAAGACAGGGGCCTAACAGAGGTACGCAGTATTTT
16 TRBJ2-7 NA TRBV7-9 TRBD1 CASSLAGTVGGYEQYF TGTGCCAGCAGCTTAGCAGGGACAGTAGGGGGCTACGAGCAGTACTTC
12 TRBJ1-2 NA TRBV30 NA CASTTSGYGYTF TGTGCCTCCACAACATCGGGTTATGGCTACACCTTC
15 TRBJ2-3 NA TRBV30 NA CAWGLSRTLTDTQYF TGTGCCTGGGGGCTTAGCCGTACCTTAACAGATACGCAGTATTTT
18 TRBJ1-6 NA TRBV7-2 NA CASSLGLIREAWGSPLHF TGTGCCAGCAGCTTAGGTCTGATCAGGGAGGCCTGGGGTTCACCCCTCCACTTT
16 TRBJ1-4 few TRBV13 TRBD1 CASSPQGTATNEKLFF TGTGCCAGCAGCCCACAAGGGACAGCAACTAATGAAAAACTGTTTTTT
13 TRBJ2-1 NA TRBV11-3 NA CASSLDFSGEQFF TGTGCCAGCAGCTTAGATTTTAGCGGAGAGCAGTTCTTC
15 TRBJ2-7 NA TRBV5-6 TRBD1 CASSSPRGPLYEQYF TGTGCCAGCAGCTCCCCCAGGGGGCCGCTTTACGAGCAGTACTTC
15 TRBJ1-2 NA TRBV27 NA CASSLFTDRSDGYTF TGTGCCAGCAGTTTATTTACCGACAGGTCTGATGGCTACACCTTC
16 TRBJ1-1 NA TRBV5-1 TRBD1 CASRSGTGGLSTEAFF TGCGCCAGCAGATCCGGGACAGGGGGCTTGAGCACTGAAGCTTTCTTT
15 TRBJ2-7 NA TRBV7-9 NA CASSLVQGRNHEQYF TGTGCCAGCAGCTTAGTTCAGGGTAGGAACCACGAGCAGTACTTC
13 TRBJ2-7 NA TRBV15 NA CATSPDYMDEQYF TGTGCCACCAGCCCGGACTATATGGACGAGCAGTACTTC
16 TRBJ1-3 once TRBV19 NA CASSIGRQSSGNTIYF TGTGCCAGTAGTATTGGTCGCCAGAGCTCTGGAAACACCATATATTTT
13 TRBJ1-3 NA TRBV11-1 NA CASSFFLGNTIYF TGTGCCAGCAGCTTCTTTCTCGGAAACACCATATATTTT
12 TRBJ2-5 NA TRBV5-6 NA CASRGGSETQYF TGTGCCAGCAGAGGGGGATCGGAGACCCAGTACTTC
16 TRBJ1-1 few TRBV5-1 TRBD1 CASSLALRGPDTEAFF TGCGCCAGCAGCTTGGCCTTAAGGGGGCCGGACACTGAAGCTTTCTTT
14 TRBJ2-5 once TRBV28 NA CASSIPRVRETQYF TGTGCCAGCAGCATCCCCAGGGTAAGGGAGACCCAGTACTTC
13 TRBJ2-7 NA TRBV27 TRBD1 CASTTGQGAEQYF TGTGCCAGCACCACGGGACAGGGGGCCGAGCAGTACTTC
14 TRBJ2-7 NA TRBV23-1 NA CASLKWAESYEQYF TGCGCCAGCTTAAAATGGGCCGAATCCTACGAGCAGTACTTC
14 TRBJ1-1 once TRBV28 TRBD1 CASSPQDRGTEAFF TGTGCCAGCAGCCCTCAGGACAGGGGGACTGAAGCTTTCTTT
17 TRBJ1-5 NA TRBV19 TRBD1 CASRQGTGGNSNQPQHF TGTGCCAGTAGGCAGGGGACAGGGGGTAATAGCAATCAGCCCCAGCATTTT
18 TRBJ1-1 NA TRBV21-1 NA CASSKWGPGPASDTEAFF TGTGCCAGCAGCAAATGGGGGCCAGGCCCCGCTTCCGACACTGAAGCTTTCTTT
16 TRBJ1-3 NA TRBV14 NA CASSPNLGSSGNTIYF TGTGCCAGCAGTCCAAACCTGGGAAGCTCTGGAAACACCATATATTTT
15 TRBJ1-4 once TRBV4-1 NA CASSQDESQGEKLFF TGCGCCAGCAGCCAAGATGAGTCCCAAGGGGAAAAACTGTTTTTT
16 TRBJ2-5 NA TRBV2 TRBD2 CASSRTLAGGGETQYF TGTGCCAGCAGCCGCACCCTAGCGGGGGGAGGGGAGACCCAGTACTTC
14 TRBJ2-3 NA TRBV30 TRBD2 CAWLQTSGAYTQYF TGTGCCTGGTTACAGACTAGCGGGGCGTATACGCAGTATTTT
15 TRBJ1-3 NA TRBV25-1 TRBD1 CASSNRGGSGNTIYF TGTGCCAGCAGTAACAGGGGAGGATCTGGAAACACCATATATTTT
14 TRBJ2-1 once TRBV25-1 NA CASTGASSYNEQFF TGTGCCAGCACCGGGGCGAGCTCCTACAATGAGCAGTTCTTC
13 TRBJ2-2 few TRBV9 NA CASSVVYTGELFF TGTGCCAGCAGCGTAGTGTACACCGGGGAGCTGTTTTTT
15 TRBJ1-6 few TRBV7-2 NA CASSLESGAISPLHF TGTGCCAGCAGCTTAGAATCAGGGGCTATCTCACCCCTCCACTTT
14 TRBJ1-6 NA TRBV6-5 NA CASQTGIYNSPLHF TGTGCCAGCCAAACAGGGATATATAATTCACCCCTCCACTTT
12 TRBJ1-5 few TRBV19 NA CASTEGVAPQHF TGTGCCAGTACCGAGGGAGTTGCGCCCCAGCATTTT
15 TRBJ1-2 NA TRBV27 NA CASSPTDRSRYGYTF TGTGCCAGCAGTCCGACCGACAGGTCGCGATATGGCTACACCTTC
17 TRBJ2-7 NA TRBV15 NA CATSRLDPGPYGKEQYF TGTGCCACCAGCAGACTTGATCCGGGACCGTATGGGAAGGAGCAGTACTTC
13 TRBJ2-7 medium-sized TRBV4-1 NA CASSGDGEDEQYF TGCGCCAGCAGTGGGGACGGCGAGGACGAGCAGTACTTC
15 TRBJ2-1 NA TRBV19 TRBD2 CASSALAGSLDEQFF TGTGCCAGTAGTGCCCTAGCGGGATCGCTGGATGAGCAGTTCTTC
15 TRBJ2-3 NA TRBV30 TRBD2 CAWSVQAGGSNTQYF TGTGCCTGGAGTGTACAGGCGGGGGGGTCCAATACGCAGTATTTT
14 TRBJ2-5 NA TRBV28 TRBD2 CASSLAGVGETQYF TGTGCCAGCAGTTTAGCGGGAGTGGGAGAGACCCAGTACTTC
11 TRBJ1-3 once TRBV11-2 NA CASSQWNTIYF TGTGCCAGCAGCCAATGGAACACCATATATTTT
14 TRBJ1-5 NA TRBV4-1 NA CASSLGGTNQPQHF TGCGCCAGCAGCTTAGGGGGAACAAATCAGCCCCAGCATTTT
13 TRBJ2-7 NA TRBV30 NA CAWNGGSPYEQYF TGTGCCTGGAATGGGGGCTCCCCCTACGAGCAGTACTTC
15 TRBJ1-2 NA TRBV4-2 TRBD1 CASSGDRGSNYGYTF TGTGCCAGCAGCGGGGACAGGGGGTCTAACTATGGCTACACCTTC
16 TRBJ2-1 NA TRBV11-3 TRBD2 CASSLRAGSSYNEQFF TGTGCCAGCAGCTTAAGAGCGGGGAGCTCCTACAATGAGCAGTTCTTC
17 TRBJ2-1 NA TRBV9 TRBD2 CASSVAVSTSGGGEQFF TGTGCCAGCAGCGTAGCAGTCAGCACTAGCGGGGGCGGTGAGCAGTTCTTC
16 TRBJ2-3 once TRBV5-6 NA CASSLARRGSTDTQYF TGTGCCAGCAGCTTGGCCCGCCGGGGAAGCACAGATACGCAGTATTTT
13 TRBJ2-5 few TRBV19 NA CASSVDGGETQYF TGTGCCAGTAGTGTTGACGGAGGAGAGACCCAGTACTTC
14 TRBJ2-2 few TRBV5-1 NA CASSLGGNTGELFF TGCGCCAGCAGTTTAGGGGGGAACACCGGGGAGCTGTTTTTT